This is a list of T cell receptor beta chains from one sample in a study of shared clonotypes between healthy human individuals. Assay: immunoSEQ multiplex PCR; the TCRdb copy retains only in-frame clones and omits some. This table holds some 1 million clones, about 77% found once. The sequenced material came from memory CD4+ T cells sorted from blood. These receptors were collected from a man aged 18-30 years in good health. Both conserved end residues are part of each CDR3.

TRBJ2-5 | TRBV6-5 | CASSRRGETQYF
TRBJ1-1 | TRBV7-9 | CASSLTANTEAFF
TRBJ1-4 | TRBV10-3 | CAISESGSANEKLFF
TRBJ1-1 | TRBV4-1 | CASSHAQGGKTEAFF
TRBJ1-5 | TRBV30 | CACTTGLGNQPQHF
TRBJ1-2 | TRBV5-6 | CASSLGQYGYTF
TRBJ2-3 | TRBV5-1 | CASSPGTSRTDTQYF
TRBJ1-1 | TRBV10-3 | CAISSTGEGGSEAFF
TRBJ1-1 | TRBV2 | CASSPDSVNTEAFF
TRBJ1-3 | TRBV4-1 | CASSQAEGPSGNTIYF
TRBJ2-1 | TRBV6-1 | CASSEALGLAGGPLFF
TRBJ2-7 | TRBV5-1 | CASSLRTSGRDEQYF
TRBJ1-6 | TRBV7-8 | CASSFNEGNSPLHF
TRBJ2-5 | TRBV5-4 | CASSLSGLLQETQYF
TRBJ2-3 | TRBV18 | CASSQAAGGLADTQYF
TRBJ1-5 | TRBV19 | CASSMTGALQPQHF
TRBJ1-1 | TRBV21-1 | CARSKNTEAFF
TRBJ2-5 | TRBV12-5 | CASGSGTGARIETQYF
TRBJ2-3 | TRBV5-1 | CASSLDLRGRPSTDTQYF
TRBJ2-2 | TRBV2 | CASSEIGVGSTNTGELFF
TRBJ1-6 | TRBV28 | CASSLGQGVENSPLHF
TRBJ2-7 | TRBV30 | CAWSVRRDSPYEQYF
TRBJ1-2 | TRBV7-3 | CASSSRQGSGYTF
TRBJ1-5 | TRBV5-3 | CARSKGAAYAPLNQPQHF
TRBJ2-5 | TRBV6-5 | CASSRTSVETQYF
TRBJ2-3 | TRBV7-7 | CASSLGTAADTQYF
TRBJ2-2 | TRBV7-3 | CASSLNAGNTGELFF
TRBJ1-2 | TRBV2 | CASSEALAGGVGYTF
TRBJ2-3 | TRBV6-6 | CATHRGLNTDTQYF
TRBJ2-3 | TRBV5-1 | CASSYSSTDTQYF
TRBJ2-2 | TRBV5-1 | CASSVSRMNTGELFF
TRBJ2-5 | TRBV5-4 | CASSSETGTGETQYF
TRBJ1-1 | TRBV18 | CASSGTGALNTEAFF
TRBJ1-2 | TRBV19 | CASREGNYDYTF
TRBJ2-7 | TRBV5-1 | CASSLAEVPYEQYF
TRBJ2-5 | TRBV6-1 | CASSVRVSGDWGQTQYF
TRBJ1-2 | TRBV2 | CASSEWGGRGYTF
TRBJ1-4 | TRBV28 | CASSPGGAANEKLFF
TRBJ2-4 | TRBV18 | CASSPLAGGKQIQYF
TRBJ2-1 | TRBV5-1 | CASSFLAGDNEQFF
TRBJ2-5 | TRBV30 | CAWSITGPRVRGETQYF
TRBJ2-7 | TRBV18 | CASSRRTEAGEQYF
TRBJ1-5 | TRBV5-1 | CASSTPGEVNQPQHF
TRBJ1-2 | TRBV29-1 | CSVDTGGRGYTF
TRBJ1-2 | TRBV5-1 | CASSFIQGDYGYTF
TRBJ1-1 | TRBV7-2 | CASSGAGSGTEAFF
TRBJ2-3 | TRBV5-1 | CASSPGPTDTQYF
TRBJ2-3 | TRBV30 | CAWSVHLQPTDTQYF
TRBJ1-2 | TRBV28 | CASSWSAGSYGYTF
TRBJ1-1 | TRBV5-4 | CASSLRWNTEAFF